This T cell receptor (beta chain) originates from a study of blood T cell repertoires in COVID-19. Study overall: Spain, Italy and the United States supplied samples that represented acute and convalescent COVID-19. T cells, B-cell-depleted T cells, or PBMCs supplied cDNA or gDNA.

V lost 1 base and J lost 4, with 11 bases in between. This CDR3 is 15 amino acids long. Germline V lookup: CDR1 LNHDA, CDR2 SQIVND (reference sequence). Patients from Seattle were sampled longitudinally, starting during active infection. Original handling: Counts of nucleated cells, estimated from reference gene primer amplification, were obtained. The repertoire was sequenced with immunoSEQ multiplex PCR; TCRdb's copy has only in-frame clones and lacks some. For V, J and clone size, that table is used; D and trimming come from the DNA. Among 220,000 or so clones listed, about 88% were seen once. V is TRBV19 and J is TRBJ1-5; weak D call: TRBD1 (5 bases). The sequencing input was peripheral blood. The TCR sequence derives from a woman in her 50s with COVID-19, enrolled during active disease. The CDR3 DNA follows: TGTGCCAGTAGTATAGGTAGGGGTATAAATCAGCCCCAGCATTTT. This sequence encodes CASSIGRGINQPQHF.